Listed here are 18 T cell receptor beta chains from one sample, sequenced in a study of siplizumab effects on memory and regulatory T cells. Clones were sequenced by immunoSEQ multiplex PCR, and TCRdb holds only the in-frame ones, with some missing. The sample holds some 99,000 clones, around 90% seen once. Sequencing was performed on Tregs sorted from blood. The receptor source for this set is a human donor in good health.

The chain carries TRBV2 and TRBJ1-1; possibly TRBD1 for D (6 bases). V was pared by 5 bases and J by 7 bases, with 14 bases between. Germline V gene lookup returns CDR1 SNHLY and CDR2 FYNNEI. The length of the CDR3 is 13 residues. The CDR3 here is CASSNQGWGEAFF. The CDR3 DNA follows: TGTGCCAGCAGTAACCAGGGGTGGGGTGAAGCTTTCTTT.

There are a few counts of this clone. The CDR3 coding sequence is TGTGCCAGCATCTTGAGCGGGAGACCCACAGATACGCAGTATTTT. Translated, it gives CASILSGRPTDTQYF. V gene TRBV2 combines with J gene TRBJ2-3; 8 nucleotides match TRBD2. The CDR3 runs 15 residues. CDR1 is SNHLY, CDR2 FYNNEI, per germline. V lost 7 bases to trimming and J lost 2 bases; unmatched junction nucleotides: 8.

This chain joins TRBV9 and TRBJ1-6; D remains unclear. Trimming removed 7 bases at V and 5 bases at J, with 13 bases between. The CDR3 sequence is 14 residues long. CDR1 SGDLS and CDR2 YYNGEE come from the germline V gene. The CDR3 sequence: CASGSTANNSPLHF. The CDR3 nucleotides read TGTGCCAGCGGAAGTACAGCGAATAATTCACCCCTCCACTTT.

This clone showed up just once. The J gene is TRBJ1-5, the V gene TRBV7-2; perhaps TRBD1 as D (6 bases). The CDR3 covers 17 residues. The V and J ends lost 5 bases and 2 bases respectively, with 19 bases between them. Germline V gene sequence: CDR1 SGHTA, CDR2 FQGNSA. The CDR3: CASSPRAGARGNQPQHF. CDR3 bases: TGTGCCAGCAGCCCCAGGGCAGGGGCCAGGGGCAATCAGCCCCAGCATTTT.

CDR3 residues: CASSFGGSTDTQYF. CDR3 bases: TGTGCCAGCAGCTTTGGGGGCAGCACAGATACGCAGTATTTT. This rearrangement joins TRBV5-6 to TRBJ2-3; D might be TRBD1 (6 bases). Germline assignment: CDR1 SGHDT and CDR2 YYEEEE. The CDR3 runs to 14 residues. With 2 bases removed from V and 0 bases from J, the gap between germline ends came to 7 bases.

This chain uses TRBV2 with TRBJ1-5; 12 bases match TRBD1. Germline-derived CDR1 and CDR2 are SNHLY and FYNNEI. There are 15 residues in the CDR3. The V segment lost 7 bases and the J segment 3 bases; nucleotides outside the gene matches: 4. Here the CDR3 reads CASTGTGGLNQPQHF. In DNA form, the CDR3 reads TGTGCCAGCACCGGGACAGGGGGCCTCAATCAGCCCCAGCATTTT.

The rearrangement uses TRBV7-3 and TRBJ2-3; weak D call: TRBD1 (5 bases). The CDR3 covers 14 residues. From germline, CDR1 is SGHTA and CDR2 FQGTGA. V was cut by 5 bases and J by 2 bases, with 11 bases left in between. The CDR3, as DNA: TGTGCCAGCAGCCCCGACAGATACACAGATACGCAGTATTTT. Translated, it gives CASSPDRYTDTQYF.

This chain joins TRBV7-2 and TRBJ1-4; D might be TRBD1 (6 bases). Trimming stripped 4 bases from V and 0 bases from J, with 18 bases between. This CDR3 is 18 amino acids long. CDR1 and CDR2 from the germline V gene are SGHTA and FQGNSA. The chain's CDR3 is CASSSGSTGISTNEKLFF. The CDR3 nucleotides read TGTGCCAGCAGCTCCGGTTCAACAGGGATATCAACTAATGAAAAACTGTTTTTT.

The chain uses TRBV2 and TRBJ1-5, with TRBD1 as a possible D gene (6 bases). Germline V gene data show CDR1 as SNHLY and CDR2 as FYNNEI. The CDR3 is 14 residues long. V was trimmed by 5 bases and J by 6 bases, leaving 14 bases between them. The CDR3 DNA is TGTGCCAGCAGTCCGGTTGGGGGGGCTCAGCCCCAGCATTTT. Protein: CASSPVGGAQPQHF.

The rearrangement joins TRBV18 to TRBJ2-6, with a weak D call TRBD1 (5 bases). V was clipped by 1 base and J by 4 bases, with 11 bases between them. The germline V gene has CDR1 KGHSH and CDR2 LQKENI. The CDR3 loop spans 16 amino acids. The CDR3 DNA is TGTGCCAGCTCACCACTACAGGTCGGCGGGGCCAACGTCCTGACTTTC. This sequence encodes CASSPLQVGGANVLTF.

The rearrangement links TRBV14 to TRBJ1-2, with D hard to call. Germline values: CDR1 SGHDN, CDR2 FVKESK. The CDR3 extends over 13 amino acids. The V gene lost 4 bases and the J gene lost 8 bases, with 14 bases spanning the gap. The CDR3, as DNA: TGTGCCAGCAGCCTGTACAGATTAAGCGGCTACACCTTC. Translation: CASSLYRLSGYTF.

The V call is TRBV4-1, the J call TRBJ2-7, with TRBD1 as a possible D gene (6 bases). Trimming took 0 bases from V and 7 from J, leaving 16 bases between them. The CDR3 length is 15 residues. The germline V gene has CDR1 MGHRA and CDR2 YSYEKL. CDR3 sequence: CASSQDDWGRGEQYF. The CDR3 DNA sequence: TGCGCCAGCAGCCAAGATGATTGGGGGCGCGGGGAGCAGTACTTC.

J is TRBJ1-2 and V is TRBV7-2; D is uncertain. Germline CDR1 and CDR2: SGHTA and FQGNSA. The length of the CDR3 is 13 residues. Trimming cost V 5 bases and J 8 bases, with 15 bases left between them. DNA for the CDR3: TGTGCCAGCAGCATTGACTGGCGAAGGGGCTACACCTTC. Translating gives CASSIDWRRGYTF.

The chain has TRBV5-1 and TRBJ2-5, with D perhaps matching TRBD1 (6 bases). Trimming shortened V by 0 bases and J by 5 bases, and 14 bases separated the two germline ends. The CDR3 sequence is 15 residues long. The germline V gene encodes CDR1 SGHRS and CDR2 YFSETQ. The CDR3 sequence is CASSLALGARETQYF. The CDR3 nucleotides are TGCGCCAGCAGCTTGGCCTTGGGGGCTCGGGAGACCCAGTACTTC.

The chain is built from TRBV7-2 and TRBJ2-3; D not resolved. V lost 1 base, J lost 2 bases, and 7 bases lay in between. Germline V gene lookup returns CDR1 SGHTA and CDR2 FQGNSA. CDR3 length equals 14 residues. CDR3 nucleotide sequence: TGTGCCAGCAGCTTAGGTCTGTTCACAGATACGCAGTATTTT. Its protein product is CASSLGLFTDTQYF.

This chain joins TRBV5-1 and TRBJ2-1; D gene unclear. V gave up 4 bases and J gave up 6 bases, with 11 bases separating them. The CDR3 is 13 residues long. CDR1 SGHRS and CDR2 YFSETQ come from the germline V gene. The CDR3 here is CASSILNGNEQFF. CDR3 DNA: TGCGCCAGCAGCATACTAAACGGCAATGAGCAGTTCTTC.

The genes are TRBV9 and TRBJ2-5; 11 bases match TRBD2. Looked up from germline, CDR1 is SGDLS and CDR2 is YYNGEE. V was pared by 4 bases and J by 5 bases, with 13 bases of the junction left unmatched. CDR3 length: 17 residues. The CDR3 sequence: CASSPHPTSGSLETQYF. The CDR3 coding sequence is TGTGCCAGCAGCCCTCACCCCACTAGCGGGAGTTTGGAGACCCAGTACTTC.

The J gene is TRBJ1-1, the V gene TRBV11-3; D perhaps matches TRBD1 (6 bases). Germline-derived CDR1 and CDR2 are SGHNT and YENEEA. Trimming pared 4 bases from V and 2 bases from J, leaving 8 bases between. The CDR3 is made up of 13 amino acids. CDR3 sequence (DNA): TGTGCCAGCAGCTCGGACAGCAACACTGAAGCTTTCTTT. Its protein product is CASSSDSNTEAFF.